The 8 T cell receptor beta chains below all came from one sample that was sequenced in a study of cytomegalovirus exposure and HLA in healthy donors. Vbeta (60) and Jbeta (13) primers were used in the PCR. Assay used: immunoSEQ multiplex PCR; TCRdb lists only in-frame clones, some missing. The sample includes roughly 60,000 clones, 75% to 85% of them seen just once. Sequenced: PBMCs. Source of these receptors: a female donor in good health and CMV-seronegative.

The chain has TRBV5-1 and TRBJ2-7; D is possibly TRBD1 (6 bases). CDR1 and CDR2 (germline): SGHRS, YFSETQ. The length of the CDR3 is 14 residues. Trimming shortened V by 0 bases and J by 7 bases, and 14 bases separated the two germline ends. The CDR3 loop reads CASSLDQGLEEQYF. CDR3 sequence (DNA): TGCGCCAGCAGCTTGGACCAGGGGCTTGAAGAGCAGTACTTC.

The chain employs TRBV6-5 and TRBJ2-5, with 9 bases matching TRBD2. The V gene's germline CDR1 is MNHEY and CDR2 SVGAGI. The CDR3 runs to 15 residues. V was pared by 6 bases and J by 5 bases, with 10 bases of the junction left unmatched. The CDR3, as DNA: TGTGCCAGCAGCCCCGCCTGGGCGGGAGGGGAGACCCAGTACTTC. Encoded protein: CASSPAWAGGETQYF.

V gene TRBV6-6 combines with J gene TRBJ1-2, with 7 bases that match TRBD1. V gave up 11 bases and J gave up 0 bases; unmatched junction bases: 9. The V gene's germline CDR1 is MNHNY and CDR2 SVGAGI (reference sequence). This CDR3 spans 14 amino acids. For the CDR3, the DNA is TGTGCCGCGAGCCCCGGGACAGCTAACTATGGCTACACCTTC. Its protein is CAASPGTANYGYTF.

The chain carries TRBV20-1 and TRBJ1-2; no firm D call. The CDR3 runs 11 residues. CDR1 DFQATT and CDR2 SNEGSKA come from the germline V gene (reference sequence). The V end lost 6 bases, the J end lost 8 bases, and 13 bases lay between the germline ends. Written as DNA, the CDR3 is TGCAGTGCGGCGCGGGCTAGAGGCTACACCTTC. Its translation: CSAARARGYTF.

This chain joins TRBV7-8 and TRBJ1-5; D gene uncertain. The V end was cut by 5 bases, the J end by 0 bases, with 14 bases between. Germline V gene data show CDR1 as SGHVS and CDR2 as FQNEAQ. There are 16 residues in the CDR3. The CDR3 DNA sequence: TGTGCCAGCAGCGGAGAATTGAGATATAGCAATCAGCCCCAGCATTTT. Translated: CASSGELRYSNQPQHF.

V is TRBV7-8 and J is TRBJ2-1, with 14 bases matching TRBD2. Per germline, CDR1 SGHVS and CDR2 FQNEAQ. The CDR3 extends over 18 amino acids. With 10 bases clipped from V and 9 bases from J, the junction kept 20 bases outside the gene matches. DNA of the CDR3: TGTGCCATATCCTCTCAGCCCCGAGGGACTAGCGGGGGTATTGAGCAGTTCTTC. Protein product: CAISSQPRGTSGGIEQFF.

V usage is TRBV5-1 and J usage is TRBJ2-7, with 8 bases that match TRBD2. V lost 4 bases to trimming and J lost 3 bases; unmatched junction nucleotides: 12. The length of the CDR3 is 16 residues. The germline CDR1 and CDR2 sequences are SGHRS and YFSETQ. This CDR3 reads CASSPGGSGGLYEQYF. CDR3 nucleotide sequence: TGCGCCAGCAGCCCGGGGGGCAGCGGGGGTCTCTACGAGCAGTACTTC.

J is TRBJ2-1 and V is TRBV6-5; TRBD2 is a possible D gene (7 bases). Trimming pared 5 bases from V and 5 bases from J, leaving 16 bases between. This CDR3 spans 15 amino acids. CDR1 MNHEY and CDR2 SVGAGI come from the germline V gene. DNA of the CDR3: TGTGCCAGCAGTCTCCTGGCGGGGGCAAACAATGAGCAGTTCTTC. As protein: CASSLLAGANNEQFF.